The clone carrying this TCR beta chain was found many times. Out of around 9.4 ml of fresh peripheral blood, PBMCs were obtained. This entry belongs to a study of Graves' ophthalmopathy and Graves' hyperthyroidism. The sequenced template was RNA, covering the TCR beta CDR3 region. RT-PCR was first run with HTBI primers, then multiplex PCR in a second round. TCRdb analysed the multiplex PCR reads with MiXCR anew, one entry per CDR3 protein. Of some 360,000 distinct CDR3 sequences listed, approximately 17% are singletons. V was trimmed by 7 bases and J by 2 bases, leaving 14 bases between them. Germline V gene sequence: CDR1 MNHNS, CDR2 SASEGT. CDR3 size: 14 residues.

The clonotype originates from an adult woman with stable Graves' hyperthyroidism. This chain links TRBV6-1 with TRBJ1-2; D gene ambiguous. Material: peripheral blood. DNA for the CDR3: TGTGCCAGCACCTTTGGTGAAGGAAACTATGGCTACACCTTC. Translated, it gives CASTFGEGNYGYTF.